This T cell receptor beta chain was sequenced during a study of monozygotic twins with inflammatory bowel disease. Study-level points and caveats: Fewer shared clonotypes with others were found in IBD patients than in healthy twins, especially with disease activity.

Regarding this clonotype: What it binds is not known.

The CDR3 covers 15 residues. Looked up from germline, CDR1 is SGHRS and CDR2 is YFSETQ. Each CDR3 protein gets one entry in TCRdb, which reprocessed the 5' RACE reads and gives no DNA. The sample holds roughly 170,000 distinct CDR3 sequences. Sequencing input: blood. The sequence came from a human donor with ulcerative colitis or Crohn's disease, or a healthy co-twin of an affected twin (not recorded which). The chain carries TRBV5-1 and TRBJ2-3; TCRdb selects TRBD1, and the lack of DNA leaves this call unchecked. This CDR3 reads CASSLSRDGGDTQYF.